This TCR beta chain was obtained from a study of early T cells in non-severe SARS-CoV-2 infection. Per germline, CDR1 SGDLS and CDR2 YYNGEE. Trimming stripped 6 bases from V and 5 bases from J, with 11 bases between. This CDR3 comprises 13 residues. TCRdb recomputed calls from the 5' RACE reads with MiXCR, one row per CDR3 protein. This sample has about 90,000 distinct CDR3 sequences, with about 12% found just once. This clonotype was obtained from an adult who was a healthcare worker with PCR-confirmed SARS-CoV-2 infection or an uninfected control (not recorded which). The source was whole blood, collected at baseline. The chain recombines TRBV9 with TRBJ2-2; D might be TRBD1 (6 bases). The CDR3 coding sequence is TGTGCCAGCACCGAGGGGGTAACCGGGGAGCTGTTTTTT. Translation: CASTEGVTGELFF.